This TCR beta chain was recovered during a study of OX40 agonist ivuxolimab in advanced cancers. The germline V gene encodes CDR1 SGHAT and CDR2 FQNNGV. J gave up 1 base and V 5 bases, and 4 bases lay outside the gene matches. The CDR3 totals 15 residues. Comment on this clone: What it recognizes is unknown.

Overall study results and limits: Clonal expansion by week 6 occurred in CD4+ and CD8+ blood T cells (at 0.1 to 3.0 mg/kg).

The table came from immunoSEQ multiplex PCR; TCRdb's copy has only in-frame clones and leaves some out. The sample lists about 20,000 clones, approximately 85% occurring once. The specimen was CD4+ or CD8+ T cells sorted from blood, collected in a trial of the OX40 agonist ivuxolimab. This receptor was identified in an adult with an advanced solid tumor such as melanoma, head and neck, liver or kidney cancer. The chain couples TRBV11-2 to TRBJ1-5, with 8 bases lining up with TRBD1. This chain's CDR3 is CASSPGGQSNQPQHF. The CDR3 DNA is TGTGCCAGCAGCCCAGGGGGCCAAAGCAATCAGCCCCAGCATTTT.